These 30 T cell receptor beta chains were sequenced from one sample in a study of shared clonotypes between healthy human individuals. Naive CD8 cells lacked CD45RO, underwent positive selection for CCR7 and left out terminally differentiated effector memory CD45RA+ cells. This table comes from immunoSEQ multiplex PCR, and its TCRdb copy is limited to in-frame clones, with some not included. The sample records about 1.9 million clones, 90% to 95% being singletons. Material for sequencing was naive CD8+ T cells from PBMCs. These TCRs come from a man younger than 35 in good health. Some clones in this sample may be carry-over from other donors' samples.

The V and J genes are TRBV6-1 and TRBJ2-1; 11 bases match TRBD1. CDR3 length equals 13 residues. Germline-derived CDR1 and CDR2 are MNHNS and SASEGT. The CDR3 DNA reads TGTCAATCCATGGGGACAGGGGGCAATGAGCAGTTCTTC. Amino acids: CQSMGTGGNEQFF.

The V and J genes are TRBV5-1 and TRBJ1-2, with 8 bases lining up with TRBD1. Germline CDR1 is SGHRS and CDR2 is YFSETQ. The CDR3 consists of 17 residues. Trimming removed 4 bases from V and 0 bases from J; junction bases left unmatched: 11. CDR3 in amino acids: CASSKGQGPLANYGYTF. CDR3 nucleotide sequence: TGCGCCAGCAGCAAAGGACAGGGACCCTTAGCTAACTATGGCTACACCTTC.

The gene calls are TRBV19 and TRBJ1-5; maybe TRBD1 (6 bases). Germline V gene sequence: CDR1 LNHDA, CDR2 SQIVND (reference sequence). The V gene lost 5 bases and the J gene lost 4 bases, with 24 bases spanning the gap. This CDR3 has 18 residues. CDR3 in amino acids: CASSPPGFRLQGNQPQHF. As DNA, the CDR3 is TGTGCCAGTAGTCCCCCGGGGTTCCGACTACAGGGAAATCAGCCCCAGCATTTT.

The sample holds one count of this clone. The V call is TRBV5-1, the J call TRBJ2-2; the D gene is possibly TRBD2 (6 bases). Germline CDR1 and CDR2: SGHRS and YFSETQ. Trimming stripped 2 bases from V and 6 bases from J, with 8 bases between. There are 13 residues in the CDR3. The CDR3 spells CASSFGGAGELFF. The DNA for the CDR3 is TGCGCCAGCAGCTTTGGAGGGGCCGGGGAGCTGTTTTTT.

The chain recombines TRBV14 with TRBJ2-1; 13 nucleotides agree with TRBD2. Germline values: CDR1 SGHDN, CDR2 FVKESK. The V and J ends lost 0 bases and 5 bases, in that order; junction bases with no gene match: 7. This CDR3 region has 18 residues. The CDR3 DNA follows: TGTGCCAGCAGCCAAGAGGGACCGGGACTAGCGGGAAACAATGAGCAGTTCTTC. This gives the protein CASSQEGPGLAGNNEQFF.

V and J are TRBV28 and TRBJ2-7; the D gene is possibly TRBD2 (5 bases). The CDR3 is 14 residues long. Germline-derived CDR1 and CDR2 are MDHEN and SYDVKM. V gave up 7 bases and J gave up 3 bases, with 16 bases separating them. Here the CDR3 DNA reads TGTGCCAGCATCCATGCGGGTGGTAGCTACGAGCAGTACTTC. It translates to CASIHAGGSYEQYF.

CDR3 DNA sequence: TGTGCCAGCAGTTTACAGATGCCAGGGGTGAACACTGAAGCTTTCTTT. Translation gives CASSLQMPGVNTEAFF. The chain carries TRBV28 and TRBJ1-1; possible D gene TRBD1, 6 bases. This CDR3 comprises 16 residues. V lost 2 bases, J lost 0 bases, and 13 bases lay in between. Germline values: CDR1 MDHEN, CDR2 SYDVKM.

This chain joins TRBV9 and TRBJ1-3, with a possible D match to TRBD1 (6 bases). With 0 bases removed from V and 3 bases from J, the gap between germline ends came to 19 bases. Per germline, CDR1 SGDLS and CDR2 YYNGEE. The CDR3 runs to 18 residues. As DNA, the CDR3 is TGTGCCAGCAGCGTAGGAGACTTTTTGGGCAGGGGTGGAAACACCATATATTTT. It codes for CASSVGDFLGRGGNTIYF.

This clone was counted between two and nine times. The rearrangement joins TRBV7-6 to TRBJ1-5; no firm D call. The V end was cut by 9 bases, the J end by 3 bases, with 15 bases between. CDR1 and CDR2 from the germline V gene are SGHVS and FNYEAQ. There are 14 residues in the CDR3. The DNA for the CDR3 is TGTGCCAGTACGCTAGGTGGGTCCAATCAGCCCCAGCATTTT. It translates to CASTLGGSNQPQHF. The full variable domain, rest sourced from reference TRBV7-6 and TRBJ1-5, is GAGVSQSPRYKVTKRGQDVALRCDPISGHVSLYWYRQALGQGPEFLTYFNYEAQQDKSGLPNDRFSAERPEGSISTLTIQRTEQRDSAMYRCASTLGGSNQPQHFGDGTRLSIL.

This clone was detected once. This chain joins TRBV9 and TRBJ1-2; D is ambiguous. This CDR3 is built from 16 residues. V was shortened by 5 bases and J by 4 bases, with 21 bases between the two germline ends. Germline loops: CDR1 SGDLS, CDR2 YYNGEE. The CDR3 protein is CASRDHNDSPLYGYTF. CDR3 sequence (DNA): TGTGCCAGCAGGGATCACAACGACTCACCACTCTATGGCTACACCTTC.

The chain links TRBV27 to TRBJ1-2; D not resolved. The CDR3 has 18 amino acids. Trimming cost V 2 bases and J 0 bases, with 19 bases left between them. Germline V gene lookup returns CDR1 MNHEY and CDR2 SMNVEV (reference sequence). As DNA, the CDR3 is TGTGCCAGCAGTTTAATGGGCAGCGCAACCCTATCTAACTATGGCTACACCTTC. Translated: CASSLMGSATLSNYGYTF.

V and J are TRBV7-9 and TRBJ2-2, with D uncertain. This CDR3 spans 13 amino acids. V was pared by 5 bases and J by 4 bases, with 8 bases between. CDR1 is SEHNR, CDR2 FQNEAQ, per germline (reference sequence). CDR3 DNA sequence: TGTGCCAGCAGCCCAACAGTCACCGGGGAGCTGTTTTTT. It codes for CASSPTVTGELFF.

The CDR3 DNA sequence: TGCGCCAGCAGCCAACCCCCAACGTTATCATTCGTCAATGAGCAGTTCTTC. The encoded protein is CASSQPPTLSFVNEQFF. V gene TRBV4-1 combines with J gene TRBJ2-1; D is unclear. V lost 2 bases and J 6 bases, leaving 20 bases between the germline ends. Germline CDR1 reads MGHRA; CDR2 reads YSYEKL. The CDR3 has 17 amino acids.

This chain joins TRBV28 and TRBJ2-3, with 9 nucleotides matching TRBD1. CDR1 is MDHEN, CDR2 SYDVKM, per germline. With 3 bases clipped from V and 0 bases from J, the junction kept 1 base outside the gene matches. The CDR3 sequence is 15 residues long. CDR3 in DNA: TGTGCCAGCAGTTTCGGGACAGGGAGCACAGATACGCAGTATTTT. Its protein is CASSFGTGSTDTQYF.

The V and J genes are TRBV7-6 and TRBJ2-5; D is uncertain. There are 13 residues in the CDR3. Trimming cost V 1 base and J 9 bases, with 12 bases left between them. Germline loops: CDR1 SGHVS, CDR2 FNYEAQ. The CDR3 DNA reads TGTGCCAGCAGCTTAGTTAGTCGCGAGGCCCAGTACTTC. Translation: CASSLVSREAQYF.

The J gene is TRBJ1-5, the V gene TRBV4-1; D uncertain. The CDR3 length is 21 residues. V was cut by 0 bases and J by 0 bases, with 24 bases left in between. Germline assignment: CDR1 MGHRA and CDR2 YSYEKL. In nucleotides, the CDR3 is TGCGCCAGCAGCCAAGAAGGTCCAGGAGTAATGGGATTCCATAGCAATCAGCCCCAGCATTTT. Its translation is CASSQEGPGVMGFHSNQPQHF.

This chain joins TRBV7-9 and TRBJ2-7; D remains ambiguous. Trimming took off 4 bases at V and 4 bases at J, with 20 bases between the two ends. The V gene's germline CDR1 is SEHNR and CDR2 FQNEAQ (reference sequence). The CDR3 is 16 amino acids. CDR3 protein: CASSSSRAAGIYEQYF. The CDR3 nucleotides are TGTGCCAGCAGCTCCTCTAGGGCCGCCGGCATATACGAGCAGTACTTC. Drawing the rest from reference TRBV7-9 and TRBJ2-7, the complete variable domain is DTGVSQNPRHKITKRGQNVTFRCDPISEHNRLYWYRQTLGQGPEFLTYFQNEAQLEKSRLLSDRFSAERPKGSFSTLEIQRTEQGDSAMYLCASSSSRAAGIYEQYFGPGTRLTVT.

Here the CDR3 DNA reads TGCGCCAGCAGCCAAGGGTACAGCTCGAACACTGAAGCTTTCTTT. Protein sequence: CASSQGYSSNTEAFF. The V and J genes are TRBV4-1 and TRBJ1-1; no clear D gene. Between the trimmed V and J ends, which lost 1 base and 1 base, there was a span of 10 bases. The CDR3 contains 15 residues. Germline loops: CDR1 MGHRA, CDR2 YSYEKL.

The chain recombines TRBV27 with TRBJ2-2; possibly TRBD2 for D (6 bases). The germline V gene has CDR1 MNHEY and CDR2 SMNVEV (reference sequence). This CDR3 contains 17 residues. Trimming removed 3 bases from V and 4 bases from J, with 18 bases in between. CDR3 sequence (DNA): TGTGCCAGCAGTTTGGGGCTCCCGTCGCGGGGCACCGGGGAGCTGTTTTTT. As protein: CASSLGLPSRGTGELFF.

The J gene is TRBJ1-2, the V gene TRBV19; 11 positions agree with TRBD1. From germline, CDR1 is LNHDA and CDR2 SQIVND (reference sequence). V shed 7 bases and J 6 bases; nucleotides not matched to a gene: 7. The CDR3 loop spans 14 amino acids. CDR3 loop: CASTSWDRGDGYTF. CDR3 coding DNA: TGTGCCAGTACCTCCTGGGACAGGGGGGATGGCTACACCTTC.

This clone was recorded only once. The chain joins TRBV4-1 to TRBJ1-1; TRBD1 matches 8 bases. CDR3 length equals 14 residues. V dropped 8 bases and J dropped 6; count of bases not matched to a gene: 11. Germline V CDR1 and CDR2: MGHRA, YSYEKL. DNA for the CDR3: TGCGCCAGCTCCCCCACGGACAGGGACCCTGAAGCTTTCTTT. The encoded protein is CASSPTDRDPEAFF.

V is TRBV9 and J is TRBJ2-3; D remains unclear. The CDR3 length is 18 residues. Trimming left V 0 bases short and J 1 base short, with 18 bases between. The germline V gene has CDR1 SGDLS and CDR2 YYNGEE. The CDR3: CASSVDWTTWGGTDTQYF. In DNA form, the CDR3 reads TGTGCCAGCAGCGTAGATTGGACGACCTGGGGTGGCACAGATACGCAGTATTTT.

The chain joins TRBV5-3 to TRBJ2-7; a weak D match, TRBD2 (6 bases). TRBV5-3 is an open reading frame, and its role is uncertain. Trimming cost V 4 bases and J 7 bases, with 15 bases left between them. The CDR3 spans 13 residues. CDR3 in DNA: TGTGCCAGAAGCCTGGGACTGCGCTGGGAGCAGTACTTC. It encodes CARSLGLRWEQYF.

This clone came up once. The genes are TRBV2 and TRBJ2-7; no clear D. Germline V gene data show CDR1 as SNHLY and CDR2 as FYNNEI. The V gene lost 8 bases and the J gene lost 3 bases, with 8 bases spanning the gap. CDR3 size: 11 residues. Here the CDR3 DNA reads TGTGCCAGCCAGAGGAACTACGAGCAGTACTTC. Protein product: CASQRNYEQYF.

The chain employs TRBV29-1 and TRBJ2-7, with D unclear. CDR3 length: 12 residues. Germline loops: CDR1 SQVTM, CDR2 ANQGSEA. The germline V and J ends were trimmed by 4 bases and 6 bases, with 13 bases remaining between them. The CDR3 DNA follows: TGCAGCGTTGTCGCGGCAGGTTCCGAGCAGTACTTC. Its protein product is CSVVAAGSEQYF.

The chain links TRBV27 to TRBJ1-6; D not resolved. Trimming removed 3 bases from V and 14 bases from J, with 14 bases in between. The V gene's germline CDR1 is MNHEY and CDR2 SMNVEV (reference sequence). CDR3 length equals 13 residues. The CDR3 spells CASSFGLLTALHF. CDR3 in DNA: TGTGCCAGCAGTTTTGGACTGCTCACAGCCCTCCACTTT.

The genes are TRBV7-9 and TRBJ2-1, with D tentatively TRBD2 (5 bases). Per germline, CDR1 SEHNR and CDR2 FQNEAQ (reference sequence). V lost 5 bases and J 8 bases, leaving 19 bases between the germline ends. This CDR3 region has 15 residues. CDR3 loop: CASSHSASRLDEQFF. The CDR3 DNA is TGTGCCAGCAGCCATAGCGCATCCCGGCTCGATGAGCAGTTCTTC.

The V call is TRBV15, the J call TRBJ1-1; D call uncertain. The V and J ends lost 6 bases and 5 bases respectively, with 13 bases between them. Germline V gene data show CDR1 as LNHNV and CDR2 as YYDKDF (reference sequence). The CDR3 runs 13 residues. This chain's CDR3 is CATRDLGWTEAFF. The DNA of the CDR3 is TGTGCCACCAGGGACCTAGGATGGACTGAAGCTTTCTTT.

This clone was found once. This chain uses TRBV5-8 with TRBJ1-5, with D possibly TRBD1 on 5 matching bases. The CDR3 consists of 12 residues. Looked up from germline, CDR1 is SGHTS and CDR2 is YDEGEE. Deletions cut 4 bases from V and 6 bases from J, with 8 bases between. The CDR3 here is CASSRRGQPQHF. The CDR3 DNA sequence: TGTGCCAGCAGCCGGAGGGGTCAGCCCCAGCATTTT.

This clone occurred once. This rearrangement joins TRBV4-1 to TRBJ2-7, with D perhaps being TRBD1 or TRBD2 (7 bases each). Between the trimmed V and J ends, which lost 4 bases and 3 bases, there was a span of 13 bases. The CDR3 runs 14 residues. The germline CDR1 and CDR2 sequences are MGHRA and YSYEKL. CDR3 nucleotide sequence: TGCGCCAGCAGCCGGAGCGGGACAGTCTACGAGCAGTACTTC. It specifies CASSRSGTVYEQYF.